This T cell receptor (beta chain) appears in the sequencing data of a study of blood T cell repertoires in COVID-19. Study details: COVID-19 samples, acute and convalescent, were from the United States, Italy and Spain.

The repertoire was sequenced with immunoSEQ multiplex PCR; TCRdb's copy has only in-frame clones and lacks some. In the table there are about 200,000 clones, about four fifths of which are singletons. This CDR3 is built from 14 residues. Germline CDR1 reads SGHTA; CDR2 reads FQGNSA. Trimming left V 5 bases short and J 7 bases short, with 18 bases between. The source material was PBMCs or T cells enriched from blood (not recorded which). This TCR came from a man aged 40-49 years who had recovered from COVID-19. The chain carries TRBV7-2 and TRBJ2-7; tentative D call: TRBD1 (5 bases). This chain's CDR3 is CASSPQEPWGEQYF. The CDR3 DNA sequence: TGTGCCAGCAGCCCACAGGAGCCCTGGGGAGAGCAGTACTTC.